This is a list of T cell receptor beta chains from one sample in a study of blood T cells in healthy people across ages. One entry per CDR3 protein, called by TCRdb with MiXCR from the 5' RACE reads. The data show hundreds of thousands of distinct CDR3 sequences, around a fifth seen once. Sequencing was carried out using blood. These receptor sequences come from a man between 65 and 85 years old in good health. Both conserved end residues are part of each CDR3. The order of the fields is clone size, D gene, J gene, V gene, CDR3 DNA, CDR3 protein. The D gene is left open where the match is weak. Only some rows state a clone size, as once, few, many or a class for expanded clones.

abundance: NA; d_gene: NA; j_gene: TRBJ1-2; v_gene: TRBV20-1; CDR3nt: TGCAGTGCTCCCCCAGGCGCGGCGCAAGGCTACACCTTC; CDR3aa: CSAPPGAAQGYTF
abundance: few; d_gene: NA; j_gene: TRBJ2-7; v_gene: TRBV4-1; CDR3nt: TGCGCCAGCAGCCAACTGGACGGAGCCTCCTACGAGCAGTACTTC; CDR3aa: CASSQLDGASYEQYF
abundance: few; d_gene: TRBD2; j_gene: TRBJ2-4; v_gene: TRBV13; CDR3nt: TGTGCCAGCAGCTCCAAGAGTGATCTAGCGGGAGGCTTGGCCAAAAACATTCAGTACTTC; CDR3aa: CASSSKSDLAGGLAKNIQYF
abundance: NA; d_gene: NA; j_gene: TRBJ2-7; v_gene: TRBV27; CDR3nt: TGTGCCAGCAGTTCCCAGACTAGACTCTACGAGCAGTACTTC; CDR3aa: CASSSQTRLYEQYF
abundance: NA; d_gene: NA; j_gene: TRBJ2-1; v_gene: TRBV9; CDR3nt: TGTGCCAGCAGCGCCCCAGTCTGGAATGAGCAGTTCTTC; CDR3aa: CASSAPVWNEQFF
abundance: NA; d_gene: NA; j_gene: TRBJ2-1; v_gene: TRBV20-1; CDR3nt: TGCAGTGCTAGTCTGGGGGGTTTAAATGAGCAGTTCTTC; CDR3aa: CSASLGGLNEQFF
abundance: NA; d_gene: TRBD1; j_gene: TRBJ1-1; v_gene: TRBV6-1; CDR3nt: TGTGCCAGCAGTGAAGCAGGGGGCGCGTCATACGGCACTGAAGCTTTCTTT; CDR3aa: CASSEAGGASYGTEAFF
abundance: NA; d_gene: NA; j_gene: TRBJ2-2; v_gene: TRBV6-5; CDR3nt: TGTGCCAGCAGCCGGCTCGATCTGGGGACCGGGGAGCTGTTTTTT; CDR3aa: CASSRLDLGTGELFF
abundance: NA; d_gene: NA; j_gene: TRBJ1-2; v_gene: TRBV7-8; CDR3nt: TGTGCCAGCAGCTACCGGACAGAGCGGGACTATGGCTACACCTTC; CDR3aa: CASSYRTERDYGYTF
abundance: many; d_gene: NA; j_gene: TRBJ1-4; v_gene: TRBV5-1; CDR3nt: TGCGCCAGCAGGGACAGCCTTAATGAAAAACTGTTTTTT; CDR3aa: CASRDSLNEKLFF
abundance: few; d_gene: TRBD2; j_gene: TRBJ2-7; v_gene: TRBV6-2/TRBV6-3; CDR3nt: TGTGCCAGCAGTTACGCTAGCGGGGGTTCCTACGAGCAGTACTTC; CDR3aa: CASSYASGGSYEQYF
abundance: few; d_gene: TRBD1; j_gene: TRBJ1-2; v_gene: TRBV6-2/TRBV6-3; CDR3nt: TGTGCCAGCAGACCCTCGGACAGGGACAACTATGGCTACACCTTC; CDR3aa: CASRPSDRDNYGYTF
abundance: few; d_gene: NA; j_gene: TRBJ1-3; v_gene: TRBV20-1; CDR3nt: TGCAGTGCTACCGACAGCCGAAACACCATATATTTT; CDR3aa: CSATDSRNTIYF
abundance: NA; d_gene: TRBD2; j_gene: TRBJ2-1; v_gene: TRBV7-8; CDR3nt: TGTGCCAGCAGCTTAGGCGGACTAGCGGCGATCAATGAGCAGTTCTTC; CDR3aa: CASSLGGLAAINEQFF
abundance: NA; d_gene: TRBD1; j_gene: TRBJ1-5; v_gene: TRBV7-8; CDR3nt: TGTGCCAGCAGCTTAGCGGGACAGGGGACGATTCAGCCCCAGCATTTT; CDR3aa: CASSLAGQGTIQPQHF
abundance: few; d_gene: NA; j_gene: TRBJ2-3; v_gene: TRBV3-1; CDR3nt: TGTGCCAGCAGCCCCTTAGGGCCCCCAGATACGCAGTATTTT; CDR3aa: CASSPLGPPDTQYF
abundance: NA; d_gene: NA; j_gene: TRBJ2-7; v_gene: TRBV28; CDR3nt: TGTGCCAGCAGCCAGGGCCCCTCCGGAGACGAGCAGTACTTC; CDR3aa: CASSQGPSGDEQYF
abundance: NA; d_gene: NA; j_gene: TRBJ1-4; v_gene: TRBV12-3/TRBV12-4; CDR3nt: TGTGCCAGCAGTTTGGGGACCGGGCCTAATGAAAAACTGTTTTTT; CDR3aa: CASSLGTGPNEKLFF
abundance: few; d_gene: NA; j_gene: TRBJ2-4; v_gene: TRBV6-5; CDR3nt: TGTGCCAGCAGTCCACAGGGACGTATGAACATTCAGTACTTC; CDR3aa: CASSPQGRMNIQYF
abundance: many; d_gene: TRBD2; j_gene: TRBJ2-1; v_gene: TRBV20-1; CDR3nt: TGCAGTGTAGGGACTACCTCCTACAATGAGCAGTTCTTC; CDR3aa: CSVGTTSYNEQFF
abundance: few; d_gene: TRBD2; j_gene: TRBJ2-1; v_gene: TRBV3-1; CDR3nt: TGTGCCAGCAGAACGACTAGCGGGAGCACCAATGAGCAGTTCTTC; CDR3aa: CASRTTSGSTNEQFF
abundance: NA; d_gene: NA; j_gene: TRBJ2-3; v_gene: TRBV6-6; CDR3nt: TGTGCCAGCAGTTACTCGTCGCGGGCCACAGATACGCAGTATTTT; CDR3aa: CASSYSSRATDTQYF
abundance: few; d_gene: NA; j_gene: TRBJ1-1; v_gene: TRBV9; CDR3nt: TGTGCCAGCAGCGTATGGGAGGGGGACACTGAAGCTTTCTTT; CDR3aa: CASSVWEGDTEAFF
abundance: NA; d_gene: NA; j_gene: TRBJ2-7; v_gene: TRBV12-3/TRBV12-4; CDR3nt: TGTGCCAGCAGTTTTGGGGGGATTTACGAGCAGTACTTC; CDR3aa: CASSFGGIYEQYF
abundance: few; d_gene: NA; j_gene: TRBJ2-6; v_gene: TRBV29-1; CDR3nt: TGCAGCGTCCAGGGTTTCGGGGCCAACGTCCTGACTTTC; CDR3aa: CSVQGFGANVLTF
abundance: NA; d_gene: NA; j_gene: TRBJ2-2; v_gene: TRBV5-1; CDR3nt: TGCGCCAGCAGCTTGGGGGACATTCTGAACACCGGGGAGCTGTTTTTT; CDR3aa: CASSLGDILNTGELFF
abundance: few; d_gene: NA; j_gene: TRBJ2-7; v_gene: TRBV7-9; CDR3nt: TGTGCCAGCAGCTTAGGTGGGGTCTACGAGCAGTACTTC; CDR3aa: CASSLGGVYEQYF
abundance: NA; d_gene: NA; j_gene: TRBJ2-5; v_gene: TRBV5-1; CDR3nt: TGCGCCAGCAGCTTGTTGGGCCGGCTAGGTGAGACCCAGTACTTC; CDR3aa: CASSLLGRLGETQYF
abundance: NA; d_gene: TRBD1; j_gene: TRBJ2-5; v_gene: TRBV7-2; CDR3nt: TGTGCCAGCCGATCCCCAGGGGGCCGCCAAGAGACCCAGTACTTC; CDR3aa: CASRSPGGRQETQYF
abundance: NA; d_gene: NA; j_gene: TRBJ1-4; v_gene: TRBV29-1; CDR3nt: TGCAGCGTGGCCCAGGGAATGGGGCGTGAAAAACTGTTTTTT; CDR3aa: CSVAQGMGREKLFF
abundance: few; d_gene: NA; j_gene: TRBJ2-1; v_gene: TRBV30; CDR3nt: TGTGCCTGGAGTCAGACCGGAGGGCCCCAGGATGAGCAGTTCTTC; CDR3aa: CAWSQTGGPQDEQFF
abundance: once; d_gene: NA; j_gene: TRBJ1-4; v_gene: TRBV4-1; CDR3nt: TGCGCCAGCAGCCTCGCAGGGGTGCGCGAAAAACTGTTTTTT; CDR3aa: CASSLAGVREKLFF
abundance: few; d_gene: TRBD1; j_gene: TRBJ1-1; v_gene: TRBV2; CDR3nt: TGCGCCAGCAGTGACTGGACAGGAGGAGCGAACACTGAAGCTTTCTTT; CDR3aa: CASSDWTGGANTEAFF
abundance: few; d_gene: NA; j_gene: TRBJ2-1; v_gene: TRBV4-1; CDR3nt: TGCGCCAGCAGCCAAAAGTTCGACCGAGCCTACAATGAGCAGTTCTTC; CDR3aa: CASSQKFDRAYNEQFF
abundance: few; d_gene: NA; j_gene: TRBJ1-6; v_gene: TRBV28; CDR3nt: TGTGCCAGCAGTTCCCTTAGGCTCGAACGCTCCTATAATTCACCCCTCCACTTT; CDR3aa: CASSSLRLERSYNSPLHF
abundance: few; d_gene: NA; j_gene: TRBJ1-2; v_gene: TRBV20-1; CDR3nt: TGCAGTGCTACCCGGACCAACTATGGCTACACCTTC; CDR3aa: CSATRTNYGYTF
abundance: many; d_gene: NA; j_gene: TRBJ2-7; v_gene: TRBV27; CDR3nt: TGTGCCAGCAGTTTAGGTGTGGCCTACGAGCAGTACTTC; CDR3aa: CASSLGVAYEQYF
abundance: once; d_gene: TRBD1; j_gene: TRBJ2-2; v_gene: TRBV6-5; CDR3nt: TGTGCCGGCAGTTACGACCAGGGGGCGAACACCGGGGAGCTGTTTTTT; CDR3aa: CAGSYDQGANTGELFF
abundance: NA; d_gene: TRBD2; j_gene: TRBJ2-3; v_gene: TRBV2; CDR3nt: TGTGCCAGCAGTCGGCTAGCGGCTATTAGCACAGATACGCAGTATTTT; CDR3aa: CASSRLAAISTDTQYF